These 30 T cell receptor beta chains were sequenced from one sample in a study of identical twins. Each CDR3 protein is one row after TCRdb ran MiXCR on the 5' RACE reads. The data contain about 810,000 distinct CDR3 sequences, around an eighth of them singletons. This same sample was also part of a study on yellow fever vaccine responses in identical twins.

Sequencing used PBMCs. The receptors stem from a woman in her late teens or twenties in good health.

Ten or more counts support this clonotype. The chain employs TRBV5-1 and TRBJ2-3, with 9 bases fitting TRBD1. Germline values: CDR1 SGHRS, CDR2 YFSETQ. The V gene end was trimmed by 0 bases and the J gene end by 2 bases; junction bases not matched to a gene: 13. The CDR3 totals 19 residues. The CDR3 nucleotides are TGCGCCAGCAGCTTGGCGACGGACAGGGGACACCGGTTCACAGATACGCAGTATTTT. Protein: CASSLATDRGHRFTDTQYF.

There are a few counts of this clonotype. The rearrangement uses TRBV28 and TRBJ2-3; 9 nucleotides agree with TRBD2. V shed 6 bases, J shed 5 bases, and the junction held 6 bases outside the gene matches. Germline values: CDR1 MDHEN, CDR2 SYDVKM. The CDR3 loop spans 14 amino acids. CDR3 coding DNA: TGTGCCAGCAGAGTAGCGGGAGTGATAGATACGCAGTATTTT. It translates to CASRVAGVIDTQYF.

The chain's CDR3 is CATPLAWGGGNEQFF. The CDR3, as DNA: TGTGCCACCCCCTTGGCGTGGGGGGGGGGCAATGAGCAGTTCTTC. This chain joins TRBV24-1 and TRBJ2-1, with 7 bases matching TRBD2. The CDR3 has 15 amino acids. Germline lookup yields CDR1 KGHDR and CDR2 SFDVKD. The J segment lost 6 bases and the V segment lost 9 bases, leaving 13 bases of the junction unmatched.

Comment on this clonotype: Germline and junction disagree at one end, which may indicate a read error. This chain connects TRBV20-1 to TRBJ2-3; D not resolved. Germline CDR1 is DFQATT and CDR2 is SNEGSKA (reference sequence). The CDR3 is 11 residues long. The CDR3 nucleotides read TGCAGTGCTGGTTTAGTAGATAGGCAGTATTTT. Its translation: CSAGLVDRQYF.

This clonotype came up a few times. The chain has TRBV4-1 and TRBJ1-5; D is unresolved. V shed 0 bases and J shed 4 bases, with 10 bases lying between them. Germline-derived CDR1 and CDR2 are MGHRA and YSYEKL. The CDR3 loop spans 15 amino acids. The CDR3: CASSQDGSFNQPQHF. Here the CDR3 DNA reads TGCGCCAGCAGCCAAGACGGCAGCTTTAATCAGCCCCAGCATTTT.

This clonotype occurred a few times. CDR3 in DNA: TGCAGCACGGCCGCCATGACGGGAGAGACCCAGTACTTC. It codes for CSTAAMTGETQYF. V gene TRBV29-1 combines with J gene TRBJ2-5, with D unclear. Deletions cut 8 bases from V and 4 bases from J, with 17 bases between. The CDR3 extends over 13 amino acids. The V gene's germline CDR1 is SQVTM and CDR2 ANQGSEA. The whole variable domain, filled in from reference TRBV29-1 and TRBJ2-5, reads SAVISQKPSRDICQRGTSLTIQCQVDSQVTMMFWYRQQPGQSLTLIATANQGSEATYESGFVIDKFPISRPNLTFSTLTVSNMSPEDSSIYLCSTAAMTGETQYFGPGTRLLVL.

This clonotype has at least ten counts. The chain carries TRBV5-1 and TRBJ2-3, with a weak D call TRBD2 (6 bases). The V gene lost 0 bases and the J gene lost 6 bases, with 11 bases spanning the gap. The CDR3 has 14 amino acids. CDR1 is SGHRS, CDR2 YFSETQ, per germline. The CDR3 DNA sequence: TGCGCCAGCAGCTTGGAACTAGCCTCTGATACGCAGTATTTT. This codes for CASSLELASDTQYF.

This clonotype occurred a few times. The V call is TRBV11-3, the J call TRBJ2-4, with TRBD2 matching 11 bases. J lost 12 bases, V lost 1 base, and 5 bases had no gene match. The CDR3 length is 14 residues. Germline CDR1 SGHNT, CDR2 YENEEA. The CDR3 bases are TGTGCCAGCAGCTTAGGGCTAGCGGGAGGAAGTCAGTACTTC. Translated: CASSLGLAGGSQYF.

This clonotype has a handful of counts. J is TRBJ2-2 and V is TRBV20-1; 8 positions match TRBD2. CDR3 length: 16 residues. Per the germline V gene, CDR1 is DFQATT and CDR2 is SNEGSKA (reference sequence). Trimming cost V 0 bases and J 0 bases; bases outside gene matches: 3. The DNA for the CDR3 is TGCAGTGCTAGAGATGCGGGGGGCCCGAACACCGGGGAGCTGTTTTTT. It specifies CSARDAGGPNTGELFF.

The sample holds a few counts of this clonotype. The J gene is TRBJ2-7, the V gene TRBV7-8; 9 positions agree with TRBD2. Germline CDR1 is SGHVS and CDR2 is FQNEAQ. The junction had 14 bases not matched to a gene; V was cut back by 4 bases and J by 4 bases. This CDR3 region has 17 residues. CDR3 loop: CASSSRGSSGVGYEQYF. The CDR3 nucleotides read TGTGCCAGCAGCTCCAGGGGGTCTAGCGGGGTTGGTTACGAGCAGTACTTC.

The chain carries TRBV20-1 and TRBJ2-1; TRBD2 matches 8 bases. CDR1 is DFQATT, CDR2 SNEGSKA, per germline (reference sequence). The CDR3 sequence is 14 residues long. After removal of 6 bases from V and 5 bases from J, the junction contained 9 bases not matched to a gene. CDR3 region: CSALAAGGHNEQFF. The CDR3 bases are TGCAGTGCGCTGGCGGCGGGAGGACACAATGAGCAGTTCTTC.

This clonotype was counted only a few times. V and J are TRBV6-4 and TRBJ2-1, with a possible D match to TRBD2 (5 bases). This CDR3 has 16 residues. V was clipped by 5 bases and J by 7 bases, with 21 bases between them. Germline CDR1 reads MRHNA; CDR2 reads SNTAGT. The CDR3 spells CASSKGSGKGWNEQFF. CDR3 DNA: TGTGCCAGCAGTAAGGGATCGGGAAAAGGGTGGAATGAGCAGTTCTTC.

This clonotype was observed at least ten times. The chain employs TRBV5-4 and TRBJ2-5; possible D gene TRBD2, 6 bases. Germline V gene data show CDR1 as SGHNT and CDR2 as YYREEE (reference sequence). V shed 3 bases and J shed 5 bases, with 14 bases lying between them. There are 14 residues in the CDR3. Here the CDR3 DNA reads TGTGCCAGCAGCTCGGGACTGCCAGGGGAGACCCAGTACTTC. Its protein product is CASSSGLPGETQYF.

The rearrangement links TRBV11-2 to TRBJ2-3; D perhaps matches TRBD1 (5 bases). This CDR3 contains 17 residues. Trimming took off 4 bases at V and 5 bases at J, with 22 bases between the two ends. Looked up from germline, CDR1 is SGHAT and CDR2 is FQNNGV. Written as DNA, the CDR3 is TGTGCCAGCAGCTATAGAAGAGGCCAGGGTCTAATAGATACGCAGTATTTT. Translating gives CASSYRRGQGLIDTQYF.

This clonotype has ten or more counts. The J gene is TRBJ2-1, the V gene TRBV28; D gene unclear. CDR3 length: 18 residues. Per germline, CDR1 MDHEN and CDR2 SYDVKM. The germline V and J ends were trimmed by 3 bases and 0 bases, with 18 bases remaining between them. This chain's CDR3 is CASSFPDDGSRSYNEQFF. Here the CDR3 DNA reads TGTGCCAGCAGTTTCCCCGATGACGGATCCCGCTCCTACAATGAGCAGTTCTTC.

This clonotype has more than one count but fewer than ten. This chain connects TRBV6-5 to TRBJ1-5; D is undetermined. V shed 0 bases and J shed 0 bases, with 6 bases lying between them. This CDR3 contains 15 residues. The germline gives CDR1 MNHEY, CDR2 SVGAGI. The DNA of the CDR3 is TGTGCCAGCAGTTACTCGTGGGGTAGCAATCAGCCCCAGCATTTT. Translated: CASSYSWGSNQPQHF.

The chain combines TRBV27 with TRBJ2-7; D is undetermined. Germline loops: CDR1 MNHEY, CDR2 SMNVEV (reference sequence). This CDR3 has 14 amino acids. V lost 0 bases to trimming and J lost 2 bases, with 8 bases between them. CDR3 in amino acids: CASSLSAKAYEQYF. For the CDR3, the DNA is TGTGCCAGCAGTTTATCCGCCAAGGCCTACGAGCAGTACTTC.

This clonotype has more than one count but fewer than ten. This chain links TRBV4-1 with TRBJ2-7; 9 bases match TRBD2. J gave up 0 bases and V 1 base, and 10 bases lay outside the gene matches. This CDR3 region has 18 residues. The V gene's germline CDR1 is MGHRA and CDR2 YSYEKL. The CDR3 coding sequence is TGCGCCAGCAGCCAAGGAGGTAGCGGGAGCGAGCGCTCCTACGAGCAGTACTTC. This encodes CASSQGGSGSERSYEQYF.

The gene calls are TRBV29-1 and TRBJ2-5; no definite D call. V shed 3 bases and J shed 2 bases, with 7 bases lying between them. Germline-derived CDR1 and CDR2 are SQVTM and ANQGSEA. The CDR3 is 12 residues long. This CDR3 is CSVDVQQETQYF. The CDR3 DNA sequence: TGCAGCGTTGACGTACAGCAAGAGACCCAGTACTTC.

The chain links TRBV10-3 to TRBJ1-2, with 7 positions matching TRBD1. The V and J ends lost 3 bases and 8 bases, in that order; junction bases with no gene match: 12. The CDR3 loop spans 15 amino acids. CDR1 is ENHRY, CDR2 SYGVKD, per germline. The CDR3 reads CAISEDREGGAGYTF. CDR3 nucleotide sequence: TGTGCCATCAGTGAAGACAGGGAAGGAGGGGCCGGCTACACCTTC.

The sample holds many counts of this clonotype. This chain uses TRBV5-1 with TRBJ2-2, with 8 nucleotides matching TRBD2. There are 16 residues in the CDR3. After removal of 0 bases from V and 0 bases from J, the junction contained 1 base not matched to a gene. In germline, CDR1 is SGHRS, CDR2 YFSETQ. CDR3 sequence reads: CASSLGTSPNTGELFF. Here the CDR3 DNA reads TGCGCCAGCAGCTTGGGGACTAGCCCGAACACCGGGGAGCTGTTTTTT. Complete variable domain (other parts from reference TRBV5-1 and TRBJ2-2): KAGVTQTPRYLIKTRGQQVTLSCSPISGHRSVSWYQQTPGQGLQFLFEYFSETQRNKGNFPGRFSGRQFSNSRSEMNVSTLELGDSALYLCASSLGTSPNTGELFFGEGSRLTVL.

This clonotype has a handful of counts. CDR3 in amino acids: CASSLLDRGYTEAFF. CDR3 coding DNA: TGTGCCAGCAGCTTGCTTGACAGGGGGTACACTGAAGCTTTCTTT. This chain joins TRBV5-6 and TRBJ1-1, with 9 bases identical to TRBD1. The ends lost 1 base at V and 3 bases at J; junction bases unmatched: 4. The CDR3 length is 15 residues. Per germline, CDR1 SGHDT and CDR2 YYEEEE.

This clonotype was detected only a few times. J is TRBJ2-1 and V is TRBV7-8, with a weak D call TRBD1 (5 bases). Trimming cost V 1 base and J 8 bases, with 18 bases left between them. The germline gives CDR1 SGHVS, CDR2 FQNEAQ. The CDR3 has 16 amino acids. The CDR3 spells CASSLEGWSLSDEQFF. The CDR3 DNA is TGTGCCAGCAGCTTAGAGGGGTGGAGTCTAAGCGATGAGCAGTTCTTC.

This clonotype occurred many times. The gene calls are TRBV7-9 and TRBJ2-3, with D possibly matching TRBD1 (5 bases). The V end lost 2 bases, the J end lost 2 bases, and 14 bases lay between the germline ends. CDR3 length equals 16 residues. Germline V gene sequence: CDR1 SEHNR, CDR2 FQNEAQ (reference sequence). The CDR3 bases are TGTGCCAGCAGCTTACAAGGACAACCAATCACAGATACGCAGTATTTT. Translated: CASSLQGQPITDTQYF.

CDR3 nucleotide sequence: TGTGCCAGCAGCAAGGGACAGGGGGGACTAGTCGCCCACGAGCAGTACTTC. Its translation is CASSKGQGGLVAHEQYF. The V call is TRBV7-4, the J call TRBJ2-7; 11 bases are shared with TRBD1. V lost 5 bases, J lost 5 bases, and 14 bases stayed unmatched. The CDR3 is made up of 17 amino acids. CDR1 and CDR2 from the germline V gene are SGHVT and SQSDAQ.

The gene calls are TRBV5-5 and TRBJ2-7, with 7 bases lining up with TRBD1. The ends lost 4 bases at V and 2 bases at J; junction bases unmatched: 6. The CDR3 is 14 amino acids. The germline V gene has CDR1 SGHKS and CDR2 YYEKEE (reference sequence). Written as DNA, the CDR3 is TGTGCCAGCAGCGATGGACAGGTCCCCTACGAGCAGTACTTC. Its translation: CASSDGQVPYEQYF.

Concerning this clonotype: The germline gene is not matched at one end of the junction; a read error may be the cause. This CDR3 is CASSPSALVSNNEQFF. CDR3 DNA sequence: TGCGCCAGCAGCCCTAGCGCTCTAGTCTCCAACAATGAGCAGTTCTTC. The J gene is TRBJ2-1, the V gene TRBV5-1, with a possible D match to TRBD2 (6 bases). The CDR3 loop spans 16 amino acids. The germline V gene has CDR1 SGHRS and CDR2 YFSETQ.

The chain carries TRBV7-9 and TRBJ2-2; possibly TRBD1 for D (5 bases). The CDR3 is 16 amino acids. Germline V gives CDR1 SEHNR, CDR2 FQNEAQ (reference sequence). V was cut by 1 base and J by 1 base, with 10 bases left in between. This CDR3 is CASSLVGRVNTGELFF. The CDR3 DNA reads as TGTGCCAGCAGCTTAGTCGGCAGGGTGAACACCGGGGAGCTGTTTTTT.

This clonotype appeared a few times. The V and J genes are TRBV5-1 and TRBJ1-1, with D hard to call. Germline V gene sequence: CDR1 SGHRS, CDR2 YFSETQ. The CDR3 has 15 residues. V lost 0 bases to trimming and J lost 0 bases, with 9 bases between them. CDR3 DNA sequence: TGCGCCAGCAGCTTGGTGCTGGGGATGAACACTGAAGCTTTCTTT. Amino acid sequence: CASSLVLGMNTEAFF.

This clonotype was detected many times. This chain uses TRBV12-3 or TRBV12-4 with TRBJ1-1; 7 bases align to TRBD1. The V and J ends lost 3 bases and 3 bases, in that order; junction bases with no gene match: 4. CDR3 length: 14 residues. The CDR3 spells CASSLGQMYTEAFF. For the CDR3, the DNA is TGTGCCAGCAGTTTGGGACAGATGTACACTGAAGCTTTCTTT.